This paragraph covers one T cell receptor beta chain sequence. This record comes from a study of cytomegalovirus exposure and HLA in healthy donors. The V and J ends lost 3 bases and 3 bases, in that order; junction bases with no gene match: 2. Germline V gene sequence: CDR1 SGHAT, CDR2 FQNNGV. The CDR3 runs 15 residues. With 60 Vbeta and 13 Jbeta primers, the PCR was carried out. The table came from immunoSEQ multiplex PCR; TCRdb's copy has only in-frame clones and leaves some out. The sample holds 100,000 to 150,000 clones; around 78% are singletons and the top ten take about 1.9%. The chain couples TRBV11-2 to TRBJ2-2; 9 bases fit TRBD2. This clonotype was sampled from a man aged 45-65 years in good health and CMV-seronegative. The sample taken for sequencing was PBMCs. The CDR3 loop is CASSFGGGDTGELFF. DNA of the CDR3: TGTGCCAGCAGCTTTGGCGGGGGGGACACCGGGGAGCTGTTTTTT.